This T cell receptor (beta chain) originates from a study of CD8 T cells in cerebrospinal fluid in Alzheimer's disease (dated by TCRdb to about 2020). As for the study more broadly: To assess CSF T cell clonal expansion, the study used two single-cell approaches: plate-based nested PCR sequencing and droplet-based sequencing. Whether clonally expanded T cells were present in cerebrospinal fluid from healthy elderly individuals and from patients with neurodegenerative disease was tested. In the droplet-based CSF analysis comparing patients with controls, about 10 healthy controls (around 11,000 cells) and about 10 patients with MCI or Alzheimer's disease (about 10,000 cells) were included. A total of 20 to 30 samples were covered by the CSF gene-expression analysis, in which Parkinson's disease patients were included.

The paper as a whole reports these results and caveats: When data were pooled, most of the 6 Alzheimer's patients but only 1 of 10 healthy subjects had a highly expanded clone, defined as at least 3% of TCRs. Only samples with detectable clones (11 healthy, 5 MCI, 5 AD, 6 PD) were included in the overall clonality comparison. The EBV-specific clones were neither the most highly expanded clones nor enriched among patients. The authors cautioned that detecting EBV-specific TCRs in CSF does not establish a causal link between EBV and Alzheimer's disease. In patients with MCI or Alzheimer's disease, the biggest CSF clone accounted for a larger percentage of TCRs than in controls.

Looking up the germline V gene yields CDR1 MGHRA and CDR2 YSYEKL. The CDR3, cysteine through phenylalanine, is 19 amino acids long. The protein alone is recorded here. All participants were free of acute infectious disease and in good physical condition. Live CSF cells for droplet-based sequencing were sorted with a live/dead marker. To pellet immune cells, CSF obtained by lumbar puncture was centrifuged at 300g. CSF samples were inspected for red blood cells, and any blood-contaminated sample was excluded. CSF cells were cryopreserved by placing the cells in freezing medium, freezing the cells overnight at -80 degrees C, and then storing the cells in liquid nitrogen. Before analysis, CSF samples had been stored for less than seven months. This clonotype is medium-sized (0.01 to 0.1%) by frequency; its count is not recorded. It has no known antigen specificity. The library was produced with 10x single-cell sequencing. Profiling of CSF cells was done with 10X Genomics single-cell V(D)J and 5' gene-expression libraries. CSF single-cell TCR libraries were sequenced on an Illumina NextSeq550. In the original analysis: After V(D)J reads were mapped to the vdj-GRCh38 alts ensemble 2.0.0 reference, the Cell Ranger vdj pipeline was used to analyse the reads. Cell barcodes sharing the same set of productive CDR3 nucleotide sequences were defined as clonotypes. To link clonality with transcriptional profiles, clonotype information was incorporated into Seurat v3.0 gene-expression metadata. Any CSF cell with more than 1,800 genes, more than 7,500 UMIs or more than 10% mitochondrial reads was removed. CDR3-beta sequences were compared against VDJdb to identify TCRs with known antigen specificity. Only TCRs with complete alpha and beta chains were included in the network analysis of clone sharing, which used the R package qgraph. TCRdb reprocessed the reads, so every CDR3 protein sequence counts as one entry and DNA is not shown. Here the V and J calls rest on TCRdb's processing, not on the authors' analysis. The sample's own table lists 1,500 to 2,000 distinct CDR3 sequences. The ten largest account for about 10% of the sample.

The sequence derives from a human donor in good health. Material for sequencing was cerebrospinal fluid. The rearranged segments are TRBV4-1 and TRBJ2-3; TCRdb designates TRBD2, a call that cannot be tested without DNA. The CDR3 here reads CASSQDEGRASGKTDTQYF.